This T cell receptor (beta chain) was sequenced in a study of T cell repertoires in cytomegalovirus infection. Study context: From public TCR beta signatures came an indication of both CMV infection and matching HLA type. Findings and limits, study-wide: HLA-C-restricted CMV-specific TCR beta clonotypes were dominant in the ex vivo response. Cumulative public TCR beta family frequency identified CMV carriers with the relevant HLA.

In its sample, this clonotype was seen many times. Antigen: not known. The CDR3 loop spans 14 amino acids. Germline V gene data show CDR1 as MNHEY and CDR2 as SVGAGI. The ends were cut back, 2 bases at V and 0 bases at J, with 8 bases in the middle. TCRdb called the reads again in MiXCR, with one record for every CDR3 protein. The data contain 200,000 or so distinct CDR3 sequences, 15% to 20% of them singletons. The sequenced sample was PBMCs. The chain links TRBV6-5 to TRBJ2-7; no definite D call. The clonotype was recovered from a human donor in good health (CMV status not recorded). Some clones in this sample may be carry-over from other donors' samples. The CDR3 is CASSYETSSYEQYF. CDR3 DNA sequence: TGTGCCAGCAGTTACGAGACCTCCTCCTACGAGCAGTACTTC.